The TCR beta chain under discussion was sequenced for a study of CD8+ T cells in alopecia areata. Study details: Treated patients were dosed with oral tofacitinib, taking 5 to 10 mg twice daily.

After isolation, RNA underwent reverse transcription to generate cDNA as the sequencing template. The method was immunoSEQ multiplex PCR; TCRdb's version includes in-frame clones alone and lacks a portion of them. The table includes 180,000 or so clones, approximately 62% detected once. General observations from the study: Scalp sequencing also captures normal skin's resident alphabeta T cells.

This clone was observed a handful of times. No antigen is known for it. CDR1 and CDR2 from the germline V gene are SGHDT and YYEEEE. V lost 3 bases and J lost 6, with 16 bases in between. There are 14 residues in the CDR3. As part of sample collection, lesional scalp punch biopsies and peripheral blood were taken from alopecia areata patients. Source: CD4+ T cells sorted from blood, taken at week 0. The sequence derives from a human donor with alopecia areata. The chain joins TRBV5-6 to TRBJ2-7; weak D call: TRBD2 (7 bases). DNA for the CDR3: TGTGCCAGCAGCTCCGGGGGGCCGAGTATCGAGCAGTACTTC. It codes for CASSSGGPSIEQYF.